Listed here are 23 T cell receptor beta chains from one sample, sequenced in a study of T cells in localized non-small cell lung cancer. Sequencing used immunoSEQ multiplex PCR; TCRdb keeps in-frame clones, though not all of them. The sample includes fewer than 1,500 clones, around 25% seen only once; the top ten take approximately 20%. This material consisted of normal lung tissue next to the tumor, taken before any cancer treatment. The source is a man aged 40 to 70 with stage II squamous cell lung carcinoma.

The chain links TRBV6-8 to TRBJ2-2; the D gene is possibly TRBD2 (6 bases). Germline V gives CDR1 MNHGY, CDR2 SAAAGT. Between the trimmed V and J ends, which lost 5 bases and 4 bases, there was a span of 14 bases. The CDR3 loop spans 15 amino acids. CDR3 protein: CASSESRAGTGELFF. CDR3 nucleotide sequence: TGTGCCAGCAGTGAGAGTCGAGCGGGCACCGGGGAGCTGTTTTTT.

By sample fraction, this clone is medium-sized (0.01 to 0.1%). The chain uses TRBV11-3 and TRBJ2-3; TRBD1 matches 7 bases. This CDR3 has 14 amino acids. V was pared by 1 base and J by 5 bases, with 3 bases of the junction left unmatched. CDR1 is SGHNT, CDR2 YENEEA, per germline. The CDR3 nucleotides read TGTGCCAGCAGCTTAGGGACAGGAGTAGATACGCAGTATTTT. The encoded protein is CASSLGTGVDTQYF. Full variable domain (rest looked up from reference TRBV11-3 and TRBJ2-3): EAGVVQSPRYKIIEKKQPVAFWCNPISGHNTLYWYLQNLGQGPELLIRYENEEAVDDSQLPKDRFSAERLKGVDSTLKIQPAELGDSAVYLCASSLGTGVDTQYFGPGTRLTVL.

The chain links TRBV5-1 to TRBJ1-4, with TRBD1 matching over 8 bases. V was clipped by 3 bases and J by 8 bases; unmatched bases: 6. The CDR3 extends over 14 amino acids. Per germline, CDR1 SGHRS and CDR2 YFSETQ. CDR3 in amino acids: CASSSHRGGEKLFF. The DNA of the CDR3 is TGCGCCAGCAGCTCCCACAGGGGGGGGGAAAAACTGTTTTTT.

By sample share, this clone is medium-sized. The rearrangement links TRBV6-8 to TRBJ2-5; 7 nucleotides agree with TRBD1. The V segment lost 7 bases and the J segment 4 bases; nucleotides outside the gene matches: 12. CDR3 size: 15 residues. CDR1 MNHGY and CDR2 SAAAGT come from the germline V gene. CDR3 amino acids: CASTGRQGLRETQYF. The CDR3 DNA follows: TGTGCCAGCACAGGACGACAGGGTCTACGAGAGACCCAGTACTTC.

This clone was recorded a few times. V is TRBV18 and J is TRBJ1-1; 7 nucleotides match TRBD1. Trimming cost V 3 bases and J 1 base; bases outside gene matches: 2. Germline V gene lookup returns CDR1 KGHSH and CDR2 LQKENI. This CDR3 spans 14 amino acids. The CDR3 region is CASSPGTENTEAFF. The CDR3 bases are TGTGCCAGCTCACCGGGGACAGAGAACACTGAAGCTTTCTTT.

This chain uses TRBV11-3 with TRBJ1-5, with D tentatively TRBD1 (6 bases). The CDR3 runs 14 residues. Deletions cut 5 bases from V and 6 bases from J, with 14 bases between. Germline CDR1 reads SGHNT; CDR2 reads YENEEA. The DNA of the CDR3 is TGTGCCAGCAGCAGGGGCAGGGGCCCTCAGCCCCAGCATTTT. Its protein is CASSRGRGPQPQHF.

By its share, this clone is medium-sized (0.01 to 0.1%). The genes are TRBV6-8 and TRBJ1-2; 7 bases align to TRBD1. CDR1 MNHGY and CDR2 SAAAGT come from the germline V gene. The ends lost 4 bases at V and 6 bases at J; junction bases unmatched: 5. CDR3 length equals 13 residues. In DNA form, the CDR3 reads TGTGCCAGCAGTTCACAGGGGATGGATGGCTACACCTTC. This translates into CASSSQGMDGYTF.

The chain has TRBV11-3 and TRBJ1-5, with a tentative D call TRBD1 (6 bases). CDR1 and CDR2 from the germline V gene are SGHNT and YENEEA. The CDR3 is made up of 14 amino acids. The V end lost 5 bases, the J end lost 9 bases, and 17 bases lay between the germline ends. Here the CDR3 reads CASSLGPTGMPQHF. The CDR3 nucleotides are TGTGCCAGCAGCCTGGGACCGACAGGAATGCCCCAGCATTTT.

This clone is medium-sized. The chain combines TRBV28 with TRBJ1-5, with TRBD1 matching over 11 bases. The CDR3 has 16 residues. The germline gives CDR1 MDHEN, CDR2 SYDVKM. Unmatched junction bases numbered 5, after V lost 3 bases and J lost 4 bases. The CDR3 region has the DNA TGTGCCAGCAGTTTGCCCGGGACAGGGGGTAATCAGCCCCAGCATTTT. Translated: CASSLPGTGGNQPQHF.

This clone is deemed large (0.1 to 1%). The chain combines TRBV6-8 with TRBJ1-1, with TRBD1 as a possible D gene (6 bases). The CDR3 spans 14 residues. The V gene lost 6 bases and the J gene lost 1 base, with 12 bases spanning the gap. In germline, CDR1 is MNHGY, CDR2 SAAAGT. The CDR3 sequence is CASSMRGGNTEAFF. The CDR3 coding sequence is TGTGCCAGCAGCATGAGGGGGGGGAACACTGAAGCTTTCTTT.

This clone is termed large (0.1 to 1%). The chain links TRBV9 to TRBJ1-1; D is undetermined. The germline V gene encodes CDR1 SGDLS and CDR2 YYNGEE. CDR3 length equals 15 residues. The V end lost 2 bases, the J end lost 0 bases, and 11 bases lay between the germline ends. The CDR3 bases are TGTGCCAGCAGCGTCCGGACGGAAATGAACACTGAAGCTTTCTTT. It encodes CASSVRTEMNTEAFF.

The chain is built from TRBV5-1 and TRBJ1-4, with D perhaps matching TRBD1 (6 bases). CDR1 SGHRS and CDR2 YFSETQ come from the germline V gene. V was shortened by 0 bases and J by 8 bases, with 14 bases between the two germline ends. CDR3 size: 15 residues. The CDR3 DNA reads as TGCGCCAGCAGCTTGGAACAGGGCGGGCGAGAAAAACTGTTTTTT. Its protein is CASSLEQGGREKLFF.

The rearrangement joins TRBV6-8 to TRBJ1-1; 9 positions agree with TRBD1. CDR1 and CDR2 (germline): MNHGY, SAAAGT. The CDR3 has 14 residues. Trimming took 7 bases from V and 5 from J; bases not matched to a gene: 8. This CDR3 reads CASILRTGVTEAFF. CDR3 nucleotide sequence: TGTGCCAGCATCCTCAGGACAGGGGTTACTGAAGCTTTCTTT.

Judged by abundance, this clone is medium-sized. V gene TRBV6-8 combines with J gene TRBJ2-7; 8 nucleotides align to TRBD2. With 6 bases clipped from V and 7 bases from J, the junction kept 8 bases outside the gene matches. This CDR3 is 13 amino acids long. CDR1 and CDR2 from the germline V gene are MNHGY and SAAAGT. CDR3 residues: CASSPGGPGEQYF. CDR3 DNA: TGTGCCAGCAGCCCGGGAGGGCCGGGGGAGCAGTACTTC.

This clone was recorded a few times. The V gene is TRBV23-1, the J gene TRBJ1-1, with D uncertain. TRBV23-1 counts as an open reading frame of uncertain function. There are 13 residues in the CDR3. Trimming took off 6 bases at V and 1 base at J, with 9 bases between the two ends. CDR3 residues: CASSPGANTEAFF. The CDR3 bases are TGCGCCAGCAGCCCTGGAGCGAACACTGAAGCTTTCTTT.

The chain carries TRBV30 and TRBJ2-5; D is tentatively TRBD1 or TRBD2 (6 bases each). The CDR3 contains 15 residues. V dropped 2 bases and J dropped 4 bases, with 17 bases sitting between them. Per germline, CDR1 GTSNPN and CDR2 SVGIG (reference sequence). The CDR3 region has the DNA TGTGCCTGGAGTCCTCCAACAGGGACTGGAGAGACCCAGTACTTC. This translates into CAWSPPTGTGETQYF. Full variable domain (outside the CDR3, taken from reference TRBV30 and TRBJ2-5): SQTIHQWPATLVQPVGSPLSLECTVEGTSNPNLYWYRQAAGRGLQLLFYSVGIGQISSEVPQNLSASRPQDRQFILSSKKLLLSDSGFYLCAWSPPTGTGETQYFGPGTRLLVL.

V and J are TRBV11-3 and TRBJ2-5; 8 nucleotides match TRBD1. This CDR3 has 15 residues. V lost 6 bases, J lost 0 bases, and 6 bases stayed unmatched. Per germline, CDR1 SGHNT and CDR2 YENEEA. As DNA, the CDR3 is TGTGCCAGCAGGGGGACAGGTGGGGACCAAGAGACCCAGTACTTC. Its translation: CASRGTGGDQETQYF. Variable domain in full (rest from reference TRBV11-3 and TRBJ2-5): EAGVVQSPRYKIIEKKQPVAFWCNPISGHNTLYWYLQNLGQGPELLIRYENEEAVDDSQLPKDRFSAERLKGVDSTLKIQPAELGDSAVYLCASRGTGGDQETQYFGPGTRLLVL.

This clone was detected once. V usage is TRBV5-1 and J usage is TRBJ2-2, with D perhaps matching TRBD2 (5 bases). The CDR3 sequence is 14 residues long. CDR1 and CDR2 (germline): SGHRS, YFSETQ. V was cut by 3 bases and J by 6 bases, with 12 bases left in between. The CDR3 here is CASSSGSWPGELFF. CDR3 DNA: TGCGCCAGCAGCTCGGGATCCTGGCCCGGGGAGCTGTTTTTT.

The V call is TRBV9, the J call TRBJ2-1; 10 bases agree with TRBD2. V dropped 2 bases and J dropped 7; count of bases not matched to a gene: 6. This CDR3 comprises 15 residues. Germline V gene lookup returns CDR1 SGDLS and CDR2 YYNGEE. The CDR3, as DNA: TGTGCCAGCAGCGTCCCAGCGGGGGGGCCGAATGAGCAGTTCTTC. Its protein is CASSVPAGGPNEQFF.

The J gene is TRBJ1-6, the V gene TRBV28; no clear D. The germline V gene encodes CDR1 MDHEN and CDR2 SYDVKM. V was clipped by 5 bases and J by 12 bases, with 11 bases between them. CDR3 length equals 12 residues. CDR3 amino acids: CASSPPRGPLHF. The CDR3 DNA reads TGTGCCAGCAGTCCGCCTCGGGGACCCCTCCACTTT.

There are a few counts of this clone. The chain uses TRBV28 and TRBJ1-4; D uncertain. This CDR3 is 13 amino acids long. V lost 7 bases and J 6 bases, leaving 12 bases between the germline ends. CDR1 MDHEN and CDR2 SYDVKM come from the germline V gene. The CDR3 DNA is TGTGCCAGCAACCCGGACCTCTATGAAAAACTGTTTTTT. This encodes CASNPDLYEKLFF. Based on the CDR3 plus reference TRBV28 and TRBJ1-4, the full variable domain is DVKVTQSSRYLVKRTGEKVFLECVQDMDHENMFWYRQDPGLGLRLIYFSYDVKMKEKGDIPEGYSVSREKKERFSLILESASTNQTSMYLCASNPDLYEKLFFGSGTQLSVL.

For the CDR3, the DNA is TGTGCCAGCAGTTTCTTGGCAGGGACGGACGAGCAGTACTTC. Translation: CASSFLAGTDEQYF. This chain joins TRBV28 and TRBJ2-7; D assignment may be TRBD1 or TRBD2 (5 bases each). CDR3 size: 14 residues. The germline V and J ends were trimmed by 3 bases and 5 bases, with 14 bases remaining between them. CDR1 is MDHEN and CDR2 is SYDVKM in the germline V gene.

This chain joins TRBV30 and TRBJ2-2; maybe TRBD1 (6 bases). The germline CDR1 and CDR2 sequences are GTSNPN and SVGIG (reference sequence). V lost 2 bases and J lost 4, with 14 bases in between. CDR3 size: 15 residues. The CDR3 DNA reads TGTGCCTGGAGTAATGGGGGCGCGAGCACCGGGGAGCTGTTTTTT. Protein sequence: CAWSNGGASTGELFF.